This T cell receptor beta chain was sequenced for a study of T-cell reconstitution after alpha-beta-depleted transplantation in children. Unique molecular identifiers tagged the TCRbeta library. Each CDR3 protein is one row after TCRdb ran MiXCR on the PCR reads. Among about 360,000 distinct CDR3 sequences listed, 10% to 15% were seen once. This CDR3 comprises 11 residues. The V end lost 6 bases, the J end lost 10 bases, and 13 bases lay between the germline ends. This sequence originates from a human donor who donated a stem cell graft to a child with Fanconi anemia. The source material was PBMCs, sampled from the stem cell graft. The gene calls are TRBV12-3 or TRBV12-4 and TRBJ2-7; no firm D call. DNA of the CDR3: TGTGCCAGCAGCCCTTCTTCGCAACAGTACTTC. Residues: CASSPSSQQYF.